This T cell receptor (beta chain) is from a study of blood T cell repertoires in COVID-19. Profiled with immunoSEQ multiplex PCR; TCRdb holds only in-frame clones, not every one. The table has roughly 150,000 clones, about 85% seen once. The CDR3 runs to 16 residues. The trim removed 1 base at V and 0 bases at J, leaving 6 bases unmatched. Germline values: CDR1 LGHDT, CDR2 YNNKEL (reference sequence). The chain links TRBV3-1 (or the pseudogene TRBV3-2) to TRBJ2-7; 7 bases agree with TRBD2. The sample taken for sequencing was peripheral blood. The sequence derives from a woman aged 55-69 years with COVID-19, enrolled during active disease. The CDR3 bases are TGTGCCAGCAGCCAAGCCGCTAGCGGTAGCTCCTACGAGCAGTACTTC. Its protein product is CASSQAASGSSYEQYF.